This T cell receptor beta chain was captured in a study of early T cells in non-severe SARS-CoV-2 infection (dated by TCRdb to 2020 to 2022). General notes on the study: TCR sequencing used bulk RNA from unsorted whole blood, so alpha and beta chains could not be paired.

The study was a case-control design nested within a healthcare worker cohort in London, UK, with weekly nasopharyngeal swab PCR tests and blood sampling. Healthcare workers were enrolled in the week of the UK lockdown, from 23 to 31 March 2020, and were followed every week for up to roughly 15 weeks. In the case of this clonotype: Its antigen is currently not known. Nothing much larger sits one base from this clone, and base qualities are not available.

V and J are truncated by 0 bases and 8 bases respectively, leaving an intervening sequence of 8 bases. The germline V gene provides CDR1 SGHRS and CDR2 YFSETQ. There are 13 amino acids in the CDR3, from cysteine to phenylalanine inclusive. Solely the CDR3 DNA is kept, with 39 bases framed from the first base. What the authors observed across the whole study: VDJdb matching was skewed toward anti-spike CD8 responses, so virus-specific expansions were likely underestimated and private and CD4 specificities were missed.

Library prep was done by 5' RACE. Sequencing relied on a NextSeq 500. In the TCR library protocol, unique molecular identifiers were attached to individual cDNA molecules to correct for PCR bias and sequencing error. Sequencing covered both TCR alpha and beta chains, and within each sample the abundances of alpha and beta sequences were tightly co-correlated. Per the source publication's procedure: Decombinator V4 was used to annotate the V gene, J gene and CDR3 of the TCR sequences. Expanded TCRs were defined as changing significantly between any two time points under a Poisson model with p below 0.0001. TCR abundances were normalised to the total number of TCRs sequenced per sample and were expressed as counts per million. MAIT TCRs were defined by TRAV1-2 paired with TRAJ12, TRAJ20 or TRAJ33, and iNKT TCRs by TRAV10 paired with TRAJ18. VDJdb, accessed 1 November 2021, was searched for CMV, EBV and SARS-CoV-2 annotated TCRs, with TCRs annotated for multiple antigens excluded. TCRdb handled the public reads itself, with Q25 trimming in fastp and clone calling in MiXCR, and kept productive beta chains. CDR3 protein sequences are deduplicated, and each keeps its most common genes and DNA. The V and J calls here are based on TCRdb, not the publication. Counted in this sample were some 80,000 distinct CDR3 sequences; around 9.3% of them appeared once. Approximately 8% of the sample is taken by the ten largest.

The rearrangement joined TRBV5-1 to TRBJ1-4, with the D segment identity uncertain. Specimen: whole blood, collected at baseline. The sequence derives from an adult who was a healthcare worker with PCR-confirmed SARS-CoV-2 infection or an uninfected control (not recorded which). The DNA sequence is given as TGCGCCAGCAGCTTGGCCATCTCCGAAAAACTGTTTTTT. Translated, it gives CASSLAISEKLFF.